These 21 T cell receptor beta chains were sequenced from one sample in a study of cytomegalovirus exposure and HLA in healthy donors. The PCR contained 60 Vbeta and 13 Jbeta primers. Sequenced by immunoSEQ multiplex PCR; TCRdb stores in-frame clones only, minus some. The sample includes roughly 56,000 clones, around 81% of them seen just once. Specimen: PBMCs. The receptors shown here come from a boy aged 5-17 years in good health and CMV-seropositive.

This clone was seen only once. This chain connects TRBV5-4 to TRBJ2-5; TRBD2 agrees at 11 bases. The germline CDR1 and CDR2 sequences are SGHNT and YYREEE (reference sequence). The trim removed 4 bases at V and 5 bases at J, leaving 7 bases unmatched. This CDR3 is 15 amino acids long. The CDR3 sequence is CASSPKLAGAETQYF. CDR3 in DNA: TGTGCCAGCAGCCCCAAACTAGCGGGGGCGGAGACCCAGTACTTC.

V is TRBV27 and J is TRBJ1-2; D remains ambiguous. The CDR3 is 13 amino acids. V lost 6 bases to trimming and J lost 9 bases, with 17 bases between them. Germline-derived CDR1 and CDR2 are MNHEY and SMNVEV (reference sequence). CDR3 loop: CASSDRGSLSYTF. The CDR3 DNA sequence: TGTGCCAGCAGCGACCGGGGTTCCCTGAGCTACACCTTC.

V usage is TRBV7-3 and J usage is TRBJ2-3; unclear D gene. The CDR3 runs 15 residues. V lost 3 bases to trimming and J lost 0 bases, with 10 bases between them. Germline loops: CDR1 SGHTA, CDR2 FQGTGA. This chain's CDR3 is CASSFNGFSTDTQYF. The CDR3 bases are TGTGCCAGCAGCTTCAACGGTTTTAGCACAGATACGCAGTATTTT.

V usage is TRBV6-5 and J usage is TRBJ1-5; 7 bases map to TRBD1. Germline CDR1 is MNHEY and CDR2 is SVGAGI. There are 12 residues in the CDR3. With V trimmed by 11 bases and J by 6 bases, 7 bases remained unmatched. CDR3 DNA: TGTGCCGAAGACAGGGAGTTTCAGCCCCAGCATTTT. Its translation: CAEDREFQPQHF.

The chain has TRBV5-4 and TRBJ1-6; TRBD1 agrees at 11 bases. CDR1 is SGHNT and CDR2 is YYREEE in the germline V gene (reference sequence). J was trimmed by 9 bases and V by 4 bases; bases with no gene match: 6. The CDR3 is made up of 15 amino acids. The CDR3: CASSVGQGVGSPLHF. In DNA form, the CDR3 reads TGTGCCAGCAGCGTGGGACAGGGGGTAGGTTCACCCCTCCACTTT.

The chain combines TRBV27 with TRBJ2-7; possible D gene TRBD2, 6 bases. Germline CDR1 is MNHEY and CDR2 is SMNVEV (reference sequence). The ends were cut back, 2 bases at V and 6 bases at J, with 14 bases in the middle. The length of the CDR3 is 14 residues. The CDR3 loop reads CASSLRLGDGEQYF. CDR3 DNA: TGTGCCAGCAGTTTAAGACTAGGGGATGGCGAGCAGTACTTC.

This rearrangement joins TRBV25-1 to TRBJ2-1; D perhaps matches TRBD1 (5 bases). V lost 5 bases and J lost 1, with 18 bases in between. This CDR3 is built from 17 residues. Per germline, CDR1 MGHDK and CDR2 SYGVNS. CDR3 region: CASSTSTEDRSYNEQFF. CDR3 DNA: TGTGCCAGCAGTACCTCGACAGAGGATAGATCCTACAATGAGCAGTTCTTC.

The chain has TRBV19 and TRBJ1-5; no clear D gene. The CDR3 has 15 amino acids. V was shortened by 2 bases and J by 6 bases, with 14 bases between the two germline ends. In germline, CDR1 is LNHDA, CDR2 SQIVND (reference sequence). The CDR3 nucleotides read TGTGCCAGTAGTATACCGGCGGCCTTGGGTCAGCCCCAGCATTTT. It translates to CASSIPAALGQPQHF.

CDR3 sequence (DNA): TGTGCCAGCGGCCCCGGGGGGGCGGGGACCCAGTACTTC. It specifies CASGPGGAGTQYF. V usage is TRBV27 and J usage is TRBJ2-5, with 8 bases fitting TRBD2. Trimming cost V 8 bases and J 7 bases; bases outside gene matches: 9. CDR1 is MNHEY, CDR2 SMNVEV, per germline (reference sequence). This CDR3 has 13 amino acids.

The V gene is TRBV11-3, the J gene TRBJ2-1; D call uncertain. Germline CDR1 and CDR2: SGHNT and YENEEA. Trimming took off 3 bases at V and 5 bases at J, with 5 bases between the two ends. The CDR3 runs to 12 residues. The DNA for the CDR3 is TGTGCCAGCAGCTTTAGAAACAATGAGCAGTTCTTC. Its protein is CASSFRNNEQFF.

The sample holds one count of this clone. The chain is built from TRBV2 and TRBJ2-1; 9 nucleotides line up with TRBD2. The CDR3 runs 20 residues. With 0 bases clipped from V and 7 bases from J, the junction kept 19 bases outside the gene matches. The V gene's germline CDR1 is SNHLY and CDR2 FYNNEI. CDR3 region: CASSEARSVGVAGDRNEQFF. As DNA, the CDR3 is TGTGCCAGCAGTGAAGCGCGATCGGTTGGCGTAGCGGGGGATAGGAATGAGCAGTTCTTC.

Comments on this clone: Its ends do not fully match the called genes, so a read error is possible. Here the CDR3 reads CSSSPLGGKLFF. CDR3 coding DNA: TGTTCCAGCTCACCGTTGGGGGGAAAACTGTTTTTT. The chain couples TRBV7-9 to TRBJ1-4; D is perhaps TRBD1 (5 bases). CDR1 and CDR2 (germline): SEHNR, FQNEAQ (reference sequence). The CDR3 sequence is 12 residues long.

The V call is TRBV6-1, the J call TRBJ1-1, with 7 positions matching TRBD1. The V gene's germline CDR1 is MNHNS and CDR2 SASEGT. The CDR3 spans 15 residues. V lost 7 bases to trimming and J lost 5 bases; unmatched junction nucleotides: 13. CDR3 protein: CASTKSTGVGTEAFF. CDR3 sequence (DNA): TGTGCCAGCACCAAAAGCACAGGGGTAGGAACTGAAGCTTTCTTT.

This chain links TRBV7-2 with TRBJ2-5, with 7 nucleotides matching TRBD1. The J call may not be correct, given that the DNA end is closer to TRBJ2-7. Per germline, CDR1 SGHTA and CDR2 FQGNSA. There are 15 residues in the CDR3. As DNA, the CDR3 is TGTGCCAGCAGCTTATACCCGGGACAGTCCTACGAGCAGTACTTC. Translation: CASSLYPGQSYEQYF.

V and J are TRBV5-8 and TRBJ1-2, with D unresolved. The CDR3 extends over 16 amino acids. Per the germline V gene, CDR1 is SGHTS and CDR2 is YDEGEE. Deletions cut 4 bases from V and 3 bases from J, with 19 bases between. The CDR3 coding sequence is TGTGCCAGCAGCATACGGGATTACACCTTCTACTATGGCTACACCTTC. Protein sequence: CASSIRDYTFYYGYTF.

The chain is built from TRBV5-4 and TRBJ2-5, with no clear D. This CDR3 has 13 residues. The V end was cut by 2 bases, the J end by 2 bases, with 7 bases between. CDR1 and CDR2 (germline): SGHNT, YYREEE (reference sequence). The CDR3 nucleotides read TGTGCCAGCAGCTTTTACTATCAAGAGACCCAGTACTTC. This gives the protein CASSFYYQETQYF.

This rearrangement joins TRBV7-2 to TRBJ2-1; no definite D call. Trimming stripped 5 bases from V and 6 bases from J, with 5 bases between. The CDR3 consists of 11 residues. Per the germline V gene, CDR1 is SGHTA and CDR2 is FQGNSA. CDR3 nucleotides: TGTGCCAGCAGCCTCTTCAATGAGCAGTTCTTC. Its translation: CASSLFNEQFF.

The chain recombines TRBV6-1 with TRBJ1-6; 7 bases align to TRBD1. The CDR3 loop spans 14 amino acids. Germline assignment: CDR1 MNHNS and CDR2 SASEGT. V shed 5 bases, J shed 6 bases, and the junction held 4 bases outside the gene matches. In DNA form, the CDR3 reads TGTGCCAGCAGTACTGGGACAGCTAATTCACCCCTCCACTTT. Translation gives CASSTGTANSPLHF.

The chain joins TRBV6-4 to TRBJ1-1; D is perhaps TRBD1 (5 bases). The germline gives CDR1 MRHNA, CDR2 SNTAGT. The CDR3 runs 13 residues. V gave up 6 bases and J gave up 3 bases, with 11 bases separating them. The CDR3 protein is CASSRDSYTEAFF. The CDR3 DNA sequence: TGTGCCAGCAGCAGGGATTCTTACACTGAAGCTTTCTTT.

This clone was detected only a few times. The gene calls are TRBV9 and TRBJ1-1; D remains ambiguous. This CDR3 region has 13 residues. Per the germline V gene, CDR1 is SGDLS and CDR2 is YYNGEE. Between the trimmed V and J ends, which lost 0 bases and 3 bases, there was a span of 6 bases. In nucleotides, the CDR3 is TGTGCCAGCAGCGTAGAACTGCACACTGAAGCTTTCTTT. Protein sequence: CASSVELHTEAFF. Together with reference TRBV9 and TRBJ1-1, the CDR3 gives the full variable domain: DSGVTQTPKHLITATGQRVTLRCSPRSGDLSVYWYQQSLDQGLQFLIQYYNGEERAKGNILERFSAQQFPDLHSELNLSSLELGDSALYFCASSVELHTEAFFGQGTRLTVV.

The gene calls are TRBV21-1 and TRBJ2-3; TRBD2 is the table's D call, not checked against the DNA. TRBV21-1 is recorded as a pseudogene. CDR3 length: 17 amino acids. The CDR3 bases are TGTGCCAGCAGCGGGGAGGTTGAGCGGGGTAGCACAGATACGCAGTATTTT. It yields the protein CASSGEVERGSTDTQYF.